This is a list of T cell receptor beta chains from one sample in a study of blood T cell repertoires in COVID-19. Here immunoSEQ multiplex PCR was the method, and the copy in TCRdb shows in-frame clones only, minus some. The sample has roughly 200,000 clones, 70% to 90% seen once. Sequenced sample: peripheral blood. The receptors were sampled from a man in his 60s with active or convalescent COVID-19. CDR3s include the opening cysteine and the closing phenylalanine or tryptophan. Each record gives: V gene, J gene, D gene, clone size, CDR3 protein. D genes are given only for firm matches. Expanded clones are given a class, and other clones once, few, many or no size at all.

v_gene: TRBV6-1; j_gene: TRBJ2-5; d_gene: .; abundance: .; CDR3aa: CASSDGLKYQETQYF
v_gene: TRBV1; j_gene: TRBJ2-1; d_gene: .; abundance: .; CDR3aa: CTSSHPGLAGRRKYNEQFF
v_gene: TRBV5-1; j_gene: TRBJ2-2; d_gene: .; abundance: .; CDR3aa: CASSVSGILNTGELFF
v_gene: TRBV7-2; j_gene: TRBJ2-5; d_gene: TRBD1; abundance: .; CDR3aa: CASSLTGGTETQYF
v_gene: TRBV5-1; j_gene: TRBJ2-7; d_gene: .; abundance: .; CDR3aa: CASSLAAGAYEQYF
v_gene: TRBV9; j_gene: TRBJ2-4; d_gene: TRBD2; abundance: .; CDR3aa: CASSSGLVDIQYF
v_gene: TRBV11-2; j_gene: TRBJ1-1; d_gene: .; abundance: .; CDR3aa: CASSQKRDSQSKNTEAFF
v_gene: TRBV5-1; j_gene: TRBJ1-3; d_gene: TRBD1; abundance: .; CDR3aa: CASSLTGDPGNTIYF
v_gene: TRBV7-2; j_gene: TRBJ1-5; d_gene: TRBD1; abundance: .; CDR3aa: CASSLNRGSNQPQHF
v_gene: TRBV7-9; j_gene: TRBJ1-2; d_gene: TRBD1; abundance: .; CDR3aa: CASSLTRDRSSTYGYTF
v_gene: TRBV7-8; j_gene: TRBJ1-2; d_gene: .; abundance: .; CDR3aa: CASSFSYSGGYTF
v_gene: TRBV5-1; j_gene: TRBJ1-1; d_gene: .; abundance: .; CDR3aa: CASSLGTKNTEAFF
v_gene: TRBV6-1; j_gene: TRBJ2-5; d_gene: .; abundance: .; CDR3aa: CASSELGGAGTQYF
v_gene: TRBV6-5; j_gene: TRBJ1-1; d_gene: .; abundance: .; CDR3aa: CASSPSGTEAFF
v_gene: TRBV4-1; j_gene: TRBJ1-3; d_gene: .; abundance: .; CDR3aa: CASSQGHVRGLGNTIYF
v_gene: TRBV25-1; j_gene: TRBJ1-2; d_gene: TRBD1; abundance: .; CDR3aa: CASSEGGTETMGYTF
v_gene: TRBV7-9; j_gene: TRBJ2-3; d_gene: TRBD2; abundance: .; CDR3aa: CASSTGLAGTDTQYF
v_gene: TRBV2; j_gene: TRBJ2-3; d_gene: TRBD1; abundance: .; CDR3aa: CASSVGQGGTDTQYF
v_gene: TRBV10-3; j_gene: TRBJ1-1; d_gene: .; abundance: once; CDR3aa: CAISEGQGSTEAFF
v_gene: TRBV12-5; j_gene: TRBJ2-5; d_gene: TRBD2; abundance: .; CDR3aa: CASGLVQASGGLLQETQYF
v_gene: TRBV5-1; j_gene: TRBJ2-1; d_gene: TRBD2; abundance: .; CDR3aa: CASSQRGNSGNEQFF
v_gene: TRBV27; j_gene: TRBJ2-1; d_gene: .; abundance: .; CDR3aa: CASRTPENPSSYNEQFF
v_gene: TRBV4-1; j_gene: TRBJ1-4; d_gene: TRBD1; abundance: .; CDR3aa: CASSFRQGEKLFF
v_gene: TRBV11-1; j_gene: TRBJ2-5; d_gene: .; abundance: .; CDR3aa: CASSLIGARETQYF
v_gene: TRBV7-9; j_gene: TRBJ2-2; d_gene: .; abundance: .; CDR3aa: CASSVDRSGELFF
v_gene: TRBV7-9; j_gene: TRBJ1-2; d_gene: .; abundance: .; CDR3aa: CASSFWSQENYGYTF
v_gene: TRBV7-9; j_gene: TRBJ2-1; d_gene: TRBD2; abundance: .; CDR3aa: CASSPSGRGANNEQFF
v_gene: TRBV6-1; j_gene: TRBJ1-2; d_gene: TRBD1; abundance: .; CDR3aa: CASSGIGLSAGQGYYTF
v_gene: TRBV28; j_gene: TRBJ1-1; d_gene: .; abundance: .; CDR3aa: CATTVGGAPEAFF
v_gene: TRBV20-1; j_gene: TRBJ1-5; d_gene: .; abundance: .; CDR3aa: CSASGRGRNQPQHF
v_gene: TRBV3-1/TRBV3-2; j_gene: TRBJ1-2; d_gene: TRBD1; abundance: .; CDR3aa: CASSLTGGQYGYTF
v_gene: TRBV3-1/TRBV3-2; j_gene: TRBJ2-5; d_gene: TRBD2; abundance: .; CDR3aa: CAAGRPQETQYF
v_gene: TRBV6-5; j_gene: TRBJ1-6; d_gene: .; abundance: .; CDR3aa: CASRDLQGSQLHF
v_gene: TRBV5-1; j_gene: TRBJ1-2; d_gene: .; abundance: .; CDR3aa: CASRFELQGPYGYTF
v_gene: TRBV6-5; j_gene: TRBJ1-2; d_gene: .; abundance: once; CDR3aa: CASSQRANYGYTF
v_gene: TRBV29-1; j_gene: TRBJ2-3; d_gene: .; abundance: .; CDR3aa: CSVEGPGRTDTQYF
v_gene: TRBV9; j_gene: TRBJ2-1; d_gene: .; abundance: .; CDR3aa: CASSVVQVYNEQFF
v_gene: TRBV6-5; j_gene: TRBJ2-7; d_gene: .; abundance: .; CDR3aa: CASSRELAVYEQYF
v_gene: TRBV2; j_gene: TRBJ1-1; d_gene: .; abundance: few; CDR3aa: CASSGRVGAEAFF
v_gene: TRBV30; j_gene: TRBJ2-7; d_gene: TRBD1; abundance: .; CDR3aa: CAWSLSGQGYEQYF
v_gene: TRBV18; j_gene: TRBJ1-2; d_gene: .; abundance: .; CDR3aa: CASSLNVQGYYGYTF